The rows below give T cell receptor beta chains drawn from one sample of a study of OX40 agonist ivuxolimab in advanced cancers. Some clones are missing from TCRdb's copy, which holds only in-frame ones; the method was immunoSEQ multiplex PCR. The table lists under 50,000 clones, around 80% of them singletons, with almost 10% in the top ten. This specimen was CD4+ or CD8+ T cells sorted from blood, taken in a trial of the OX40 agonist ivuxolimab. The receptors stem from an adult with an advanced solid tumor such as melanoma, head and neck, liver or kidney cancer. Each CDR3 is given with its conserved first and last residue. The order of the fields is D gene, clone size, J gene, V gene, CDR3 protein, CDR3 DNA. The D gene is left open where the match is weak. Clone sizes are given selectively: once, few, many, or a class where the clone is expanded.

>TRBD1|-|TRBJ1-4|TRBV5-1
CASSLGTGAEKLFF
TGCGCCAGCAGCTTGGGCACAGGGGCTGAAAAACTGTTTTTT
>-|-|TRBJ1-6|TRBV14
CASSQVWGSYNSPLHF
TGTGCCAGCAGCCAAGTATGGGGCTCCTATAATTCACCCCTCCACTTT
>-|-|TRBJ2-3|TRBV2
CASSDLPGDTQYF
TGTGCCAGCAGTGACCTACCGGGGGATACGCAGTATTTT
>-|-|TRBJ2-3|TRBV13
CASSLSFGGNTDTQYF
TGTGCCAGCAGCTTATCATTCGGCGGGAACACAGATACGCAGTATTTT
>-|-|TRBJ1-1|TRBV4-2
CASSREGRVGNTEAFF
TGTGCCAGCAGCCGAGAGGGGCGTGTAGGAAACACTGAAGCTTTCTTT
>-|medium-sized|TRBJ2-7|TRBV11-2
CASCATTCYEQYF
TGTGCCAGCTGTGCCACTACCTGCTACGAGCAGTACTTC
>-|-|TRBJ2-4|TRBV5-6
CASSASRGGKNIQYF
TGTGCCAGCAGCGCCAGCAGGGGCGGCAAAAACATTCAGTACTTC
>-|-|TRBJ1-1|TRBV7-9
CASSLADVGARSWFF
TGTGCCAGCAGCTTAGCCGACGTGGGGGCTAGGTCCTGGTTCTTT
>-|-|TRBJ2-2|TRBV6-5
CASRQDINTGELFF
TGTGCCAGCAGGCAGGACATTAACACCGGGGAGCTGTTTTTT
>-|-|TRBJ2-6|TRBV28
CASRRSGQIAGANVLTF
TGTGCCAGCAGGCGAAGCGGACAGATCGCTGGGGCCAACGTCCTGACTTTC
>-|-|TRBJ1-5|TRBV7-4
CASSPGRGRSPHQPQHF
TGTGCCAGCAGCCCTGGTCGAGGCCGGAGCCCTCATCAGCCCCAGCATTTT
>-|-|TRBJ1-2|TRBV5-1
CASSPQRANYGYTF
TGCGCCAGCAGCCCCCAGCGAGCTAACTATGGCTACACCTTC
>-|-|TRBJ2-7|TRBV7-9
CASSLYRDYEQYF
TGTGCCAGCAGCTTGTACAGGGACTACGAGCAGTACTTC
>-|medium-sized|TRBJ1-3|TRBV18
CASSPTGTVAILSSGNTIYF
TGTGCCAGCTCACCCACCGGGACCGTCGCTATCCTGAGCTCTGGAAACACCATATATTTT
>-|-|TRBJ1-2|TRBV19
CASSITRPANYGYTF
TGCGCCAGTAGTATAACCCGGCCCGCAAACTATGGCTACACCTTC
>TRBD1|-|TRBJ1-5|TRBV10-2
CASSSDRVGNQPQHF
TGCGCCAGCAGTTCTGACAGGGTGGGCAATCAGCCCCAGCATTTT
>TRBD1|-|TRBJ1-5|TRBV30
CAWRSTGVSQPQHF
TGTGCCTGGAGATCCACAGGGGTAAGCCAGCCCCAGCATTTT
>TRBD1|-|TRBJ2-6|TRBV7-2
CASSTDRVAGANVLTF
TGTGCCAGCAGCACCGACAGGGTTGCTGGGGCCAACGTCCTGACTTTC
>TRBD1|-|TRBJ2-7|TRBV7-2
CASSQTGTGVSYEQYF
TGTGCCAGCAGCCAAACCGGGACAGGGGTGTCCTACGAGCAGTACTTC
>TRBD2|-|TRBJ2-1|TRBV5-4
CASRGPAGGPSGEQFF
TGTGCCAGCAGGGGACCAGCGGGAGGACCCTCCGGCGAGCAGTTCTTC
>-|-|TRBJ1-1|TRBV7-3
CASSPSNFENTEAFF
TGTGCCAGCAGCCCGTCAAATTTCGAGAACACTGAAGCTTTCTTT
>TRBD1|few|TRBJ1-1|TRBV9
CASSGGGGINEAFF
TGTGCCAGCAGCGGGGGAGGGGGCATCAATGAAGCTTTCTTT